This T cell receptor (beta chain) was sequenced for a study of early T cells in non-severe SARS-CoV-2 infection. This clonotype was recorded at least ten times. Germline-derived CDR1 and CDR2 are SGHNT and YYREEE (reference sequence). The ends lost 0 bases at V and 9 bases at J; junction bases unmatched: 1. The CDR3 has 13 amino acids. In the library, individual cDNA molecules carried attached unique molecular identifiers. TCRdb itself ran the 5' RACE reads through MiXCR, one entry per CDR3 protein. This repertoire shows tens of thousands of distinct CDR3 sequences, less than 6.5% found once; its top ten account for 3% to 4.5%.

Sequenced sample: whole blood. This clonotype originated in an adult who was a healthcare worker with PCR-confirmed SARS-CoV-2 infection or an uninfected control (not recorded which). This chain uses TRBV5-4 with TRBJ2-1; 9 bases are a match to TRBD1. CDR3 coding DNA: TGTGCCAGCAGCTTGGTACAGGGGGCTGAGCAGTTCTTC. Protein: CASSLVQGAEQFF.